The 13 T cell receptor beta chains presented below share a single source sample, sequenced in a study of blood T cell repertoires in COVID-19. Sequencing was performed with immunoSEQ multiplex PCR; in TCRdb, only in-frame clones are kept and a portion is missing. The table lists some 460,000 clones, roughly 90% of them singletons. Sequenced input: PBMCs or T cells enriched from blood (not recorded which). The receptors stem from a woman aged 18-35 years who had recovered from COVID-19.

On this clone: Other DNA sequences within the sample encode an identical CDR3. V and J are TRBV5-1 and TRBJ1-1; maybe TRBD1 (6 bases). The length of the CDR3 is 13 residues. V was cut by 2 bases and J by 4 bases, with 9 bases left in between. Germline CDR1 reads SGHRS; CDR2 reads YFSETQ. For the CDR3, the DNA is TGCGCCAGCAGCTTCACAGGGAGCACTGAAGCTTTCTTT. This translates into CASSFTGSTEAFF.

V and J are TRBV6-8 and TRBJ2-5; 14 nucleotides match TRBD2. The germline CDR1 and CDR2 sequences are MNHGY and SAAAGT. The CDR3 runs to 15 residues. The trim removed 7 bases at V and 5 bases at J, leaving 6 bases unmatched. The CDR3 region is CASNSGTSGGETQYF. CDR3 in DNA: TGTGCCAGCAATAGCGGGACTAGCGGGGGTGAGACCCAGTACTTC.

The V gene is TRBV6-5, the J gene TRBJ1-2, with TRBD1 matching over 7 bases. The germline CDR1 and CDR2 sequences are MNHEY and SVGAGI. Unmatched junction bases numbered 6, after V lost 6 bases and J lost 8 bases. The CDR3 sequence is 12 residues long. CDR3 nucleotides: TGTGCCAGCAGCCCAGGGGACAGCGGCTACACCTTC. Translating it yields CASSPGDSGYTF.

The chain recombines TRBV28 with TRBJ1-1, with a possible D match to TRBD1 (5 bases). V dropped 5 bases and J dropped 0 bases, with 25 bases sitting between them. This CDR3 comprises 19 residues. Germline V gene data show CDR1 as MDHEN and CDR2 as SYDVKM. CDR3 residues: CASSPRTRPGLQMNTEAFF. CDR3 DNA: TGTGCCAGCAGTCCCCGAACCCGGCCGGGACTCCAAATGAACACTGAAGCTTTCTTT. Complete variable domain (other parts from reference TRBV28 and TRBJ1-1): DVKVTQSSRYLVKRTGEKVFLECVQDMDHENMFWYRQDPGLGLRLIYFSYDVKMKEKGDIPEGYSVSREKKERFSLILESASTNQTSMYLCASSPRTRPGLQMNTEAFFGQGTRLTVV.

This rearrangement joins TRBV3-1 (or the pseudogene TRBV3-2) to TRBJ1-2, with 8 bases lining up with TRBD1. The CDR3 length is 15 residues. Germline V CDR1 and CDR2: LGHDT, YNNKEL (reference sequence). V dropped 4 bases and J dropped 8; count of bases not matched to a gene: 12. The CDR3 nucleotides read TGTGCCAGCAGCCTGTCACGGCAGGGGGCGTGGGGCTACACCTTC. Translated, it gives CASSLSRQGAWGYTF.

V is TRBV4-1 and J is TRBJ2-7, with D perhaps TRBD2 (6 bases). Trimming removed 4 bases from V and 3 bases from J, with 10 bases in between. Germline loops: CDR1 MGHRA, CDR2 YSYEKL. This CDR3 contains 13 residues. The CDR3, as DNA: TGCGCCAGCAGCCCCGGGGGAGTCTACGAGCAGTACTTC. Encoded protein: CASSPGGVYEQYF.

This rearrangement joins TRBV2 to TRBJ1-4; D call uncertain. Trimming took off 10 bases at V and 3 bases at J, with 18 bases between the two ends. Germline V CDR1 and CDR2: SNHLY, FYNNEI. The CDR3 has 15 amino acids. As DNA, the CDR3 is TGTGCCACGCCACCCAACCCTCCAGCTAATGAAAAACTGTTTTTT. Its translation is CATPPNPPANEKLFF.

The chain employs TRBV5-1 and TRBJ2-1, with D hard to call. V lost 1 base, J lost 0 bases, and 8 bases lay in between. CDR1 is SGHRS, CDR2 YFSETQ, per germline. This CDR3 has 15 amino acids. The CDR3 coding sequence is TGCGCCAGCAGCTTGCTGTCTAGCTCCTACAATGAGCAGTTCTTC. Amino acids: CASSLLSSSYNEQFF. Variable domain in full (rest from reference TRBV5-1 and TRBJ2-1): KAGVTQTPRYLIKTRGQQVTLSCSPISGHRSVSWYQQTPGQGLQFLFEYFSETQRNKGNFPGRFSGRQFSNSRSEMNVSTLELGDSALYLCASSLLSSSYNEQFFGPGTRLTVL.

The gene calls are TRBV5-1 and TRBJ2-1; 12 bases are shared with TRBD2. Looked up from germline, CDR1 is SGHRS and CDR2 is YFSETQ. Unmatched junction bases numbered 16, after V lost 1 base and J lost 8 bases. CDR3 length equals 19 residues. CDR3 DNA: TGCGCCAGCAGCTTGCACGGGACTAGCGGGTCTGAGGCGATCTATGAGCAGTTCTTC. Translated, it gives CASSLHGTSGSEAIYEQFF.

This clone was recorded once. V gene TRBV25-1 combines with J gene TRBJ1-2; maybe TRBD1 (6 bases). CDR3 length: 15 amino acids. Looked up from germline, CDR1 is MGHDK and CDR2 is SYGVNS. V lost 4 bases to trimming and J lost 3 bases, with 15 bases between them. CDR3: CASSAPRGTHYGYTF. In nucleotides, the CDR3 is TGTGCCAGCAGTGCGCCCCGTGGGACACACTATGGCTACACCTTC.

The sample holds one count of this clone. The chain joins TRBV18 to TRBJ1-3; 7 positions agree with TRBD1. The CDR3 spans 15 residues. Germline CDR1 and CDR2: KGHSH and LQKENI. V was pared by 6 bases and J by 4 bases, with 9 bases of the junction left unmatched. Here the CDR3 reads CASSKGQNSGNTIYF. CDR3 coding DNA: TGTGCCAGCTCGAAGGGACAGAATTCGGGAAACACCATATATTTT.

This chain joins TRBV9 and TRBJ1-1; D might be TRBD1 (6 bases). This CDR3 contains 14 residues. V was clipped by 1 base and J by 5 bases, with 12 bases between them. Germline CDR1 SGDLS, CDR2 YYNGEE. CDR3 DNA: TGTGCCAGCAGCGTATCAGGGGTTGGTACTGAAGCTTTCTTT. Amino acids: CASSVSGVGTEAFF. The complete variable domain, with remaining parts taken from reference TRBV9 and TRBJ1-1, reads DSGVTQTPKHLITATGQRVTLRCSPRSGDLSVYWYQQSLDQGLQFLIQYYNGEERAKGNILERFSAQQFPDLHSELNLSSLELGDSALYFCASSVSGVGTEAFFGQGTRLTVV.

This clone was seen more than once but under ten times. The CDR3: CASSSYEAFF. The DNA for the CDR3 is TGTGCCAGCAGTTCCTATGAAGCTTTCTTT. The V call is TRBV6-5, the J call TRBJ1-1; D unresolved. V lost 4 bases and J 7 bases, leaving 4 bases between the germline ends. The CDR3 is 10 amino acids. Germline assignment: CDR1 MNHEY and CDR2 SVGAGI.